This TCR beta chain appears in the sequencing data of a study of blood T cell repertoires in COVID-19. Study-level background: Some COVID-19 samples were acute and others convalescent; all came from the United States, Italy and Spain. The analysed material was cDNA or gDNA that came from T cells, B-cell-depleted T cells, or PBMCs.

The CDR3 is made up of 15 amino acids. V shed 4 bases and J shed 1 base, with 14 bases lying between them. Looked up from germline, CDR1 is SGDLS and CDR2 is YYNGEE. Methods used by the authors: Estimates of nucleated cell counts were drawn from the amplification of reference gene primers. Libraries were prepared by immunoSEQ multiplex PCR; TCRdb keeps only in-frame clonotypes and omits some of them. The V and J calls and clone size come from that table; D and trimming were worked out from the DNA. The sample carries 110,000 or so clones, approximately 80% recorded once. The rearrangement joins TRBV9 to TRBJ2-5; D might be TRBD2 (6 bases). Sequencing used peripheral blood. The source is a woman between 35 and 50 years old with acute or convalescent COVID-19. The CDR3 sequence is CASSPAGRPQETQYF. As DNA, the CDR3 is TGTGCCAGCAGCCCGGCGGGGCGCCCCCAAGAGACCCAGTACTTC.